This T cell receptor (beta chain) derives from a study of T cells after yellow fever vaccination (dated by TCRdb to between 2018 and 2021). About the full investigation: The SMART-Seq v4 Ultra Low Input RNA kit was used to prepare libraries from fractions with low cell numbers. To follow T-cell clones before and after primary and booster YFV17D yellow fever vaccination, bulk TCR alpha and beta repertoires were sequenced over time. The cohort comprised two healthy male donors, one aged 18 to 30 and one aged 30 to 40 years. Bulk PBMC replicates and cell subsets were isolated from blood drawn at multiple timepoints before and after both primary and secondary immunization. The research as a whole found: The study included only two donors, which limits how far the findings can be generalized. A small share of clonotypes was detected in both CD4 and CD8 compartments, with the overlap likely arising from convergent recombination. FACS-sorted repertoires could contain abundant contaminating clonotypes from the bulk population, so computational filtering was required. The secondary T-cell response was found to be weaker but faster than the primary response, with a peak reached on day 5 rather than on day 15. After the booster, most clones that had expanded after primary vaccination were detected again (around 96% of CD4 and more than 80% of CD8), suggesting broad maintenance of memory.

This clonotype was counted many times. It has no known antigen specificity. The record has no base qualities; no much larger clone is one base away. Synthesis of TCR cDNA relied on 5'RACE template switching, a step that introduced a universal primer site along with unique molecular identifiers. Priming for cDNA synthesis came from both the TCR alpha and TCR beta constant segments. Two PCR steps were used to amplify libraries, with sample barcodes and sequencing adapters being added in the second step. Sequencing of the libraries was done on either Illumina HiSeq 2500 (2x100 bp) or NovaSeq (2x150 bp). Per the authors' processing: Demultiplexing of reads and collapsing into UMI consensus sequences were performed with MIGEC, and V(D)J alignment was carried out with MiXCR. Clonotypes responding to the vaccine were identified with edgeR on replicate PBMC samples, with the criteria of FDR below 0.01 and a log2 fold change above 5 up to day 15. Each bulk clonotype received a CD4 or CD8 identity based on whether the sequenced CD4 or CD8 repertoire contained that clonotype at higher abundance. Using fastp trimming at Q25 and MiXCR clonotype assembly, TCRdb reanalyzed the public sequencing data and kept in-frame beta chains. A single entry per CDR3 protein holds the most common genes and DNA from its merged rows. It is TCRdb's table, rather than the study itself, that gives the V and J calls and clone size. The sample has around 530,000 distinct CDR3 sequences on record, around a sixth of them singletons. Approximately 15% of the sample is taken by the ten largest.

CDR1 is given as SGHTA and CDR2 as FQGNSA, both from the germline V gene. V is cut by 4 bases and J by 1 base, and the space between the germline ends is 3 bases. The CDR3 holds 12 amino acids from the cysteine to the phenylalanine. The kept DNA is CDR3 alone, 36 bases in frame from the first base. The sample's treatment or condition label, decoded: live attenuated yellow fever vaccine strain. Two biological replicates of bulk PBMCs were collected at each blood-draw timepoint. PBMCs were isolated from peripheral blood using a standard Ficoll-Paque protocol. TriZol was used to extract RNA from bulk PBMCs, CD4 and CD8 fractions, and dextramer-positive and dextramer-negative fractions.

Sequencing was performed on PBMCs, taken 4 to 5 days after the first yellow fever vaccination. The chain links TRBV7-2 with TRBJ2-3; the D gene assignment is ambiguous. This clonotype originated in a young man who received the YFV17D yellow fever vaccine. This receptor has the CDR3 CASSSGTDTQYF. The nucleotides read TGTGCCAGCAGCTCAGGCACAGATACGCAGTATTTT.